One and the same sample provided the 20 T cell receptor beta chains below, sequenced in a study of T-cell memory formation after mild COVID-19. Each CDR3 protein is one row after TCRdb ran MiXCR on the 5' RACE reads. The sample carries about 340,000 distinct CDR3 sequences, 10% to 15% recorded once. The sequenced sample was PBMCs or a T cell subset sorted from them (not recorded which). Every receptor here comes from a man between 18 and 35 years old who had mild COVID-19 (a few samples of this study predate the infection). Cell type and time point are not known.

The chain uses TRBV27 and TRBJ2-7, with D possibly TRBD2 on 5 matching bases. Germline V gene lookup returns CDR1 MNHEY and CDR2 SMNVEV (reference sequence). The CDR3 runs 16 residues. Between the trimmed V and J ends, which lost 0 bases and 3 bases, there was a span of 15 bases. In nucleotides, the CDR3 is TGTGCCAGCAGTTTATCGGTAGGGAGCCATATCTACGAGCAGTACTTC. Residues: CASSLSVGSHIYEQYF.

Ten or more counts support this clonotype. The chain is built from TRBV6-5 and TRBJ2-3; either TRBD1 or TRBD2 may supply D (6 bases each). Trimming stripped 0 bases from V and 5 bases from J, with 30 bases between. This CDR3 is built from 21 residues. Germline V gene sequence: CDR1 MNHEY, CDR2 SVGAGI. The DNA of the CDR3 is TGTGCCAGCAGTTACTCGCGGTTTGAGGGGGAACTAGCTAGGTCGCTAGATACGCAGTATTTT. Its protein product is CASSYSRFEGELARSLDTQYF.

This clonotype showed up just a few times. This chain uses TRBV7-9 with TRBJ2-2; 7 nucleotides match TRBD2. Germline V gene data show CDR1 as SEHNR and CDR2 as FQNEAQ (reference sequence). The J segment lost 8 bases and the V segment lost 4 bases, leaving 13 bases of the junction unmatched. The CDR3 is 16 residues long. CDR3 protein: CASSYRTRPSAGELFF. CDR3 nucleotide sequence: TGTGCCAGCAGCTACCGGACTAGACCCTCTGCTGGGGAGCTGTTTTTT.

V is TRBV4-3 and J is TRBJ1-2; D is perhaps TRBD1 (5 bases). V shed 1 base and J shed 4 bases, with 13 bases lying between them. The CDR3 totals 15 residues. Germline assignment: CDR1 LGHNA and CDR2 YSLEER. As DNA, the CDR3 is TGCGCCAGCAGCCAAGGGTTGGGACGGACCTATGGCTACACCTTC. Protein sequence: CASSQGLGRTYGYTF.

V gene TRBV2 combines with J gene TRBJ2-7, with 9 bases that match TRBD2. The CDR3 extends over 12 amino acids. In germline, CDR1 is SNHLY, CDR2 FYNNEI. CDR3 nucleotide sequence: TGTGCCAGCAGGGGACTACGCGGGGGGGCTAAAGTC. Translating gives CASRGLRGGAKV.

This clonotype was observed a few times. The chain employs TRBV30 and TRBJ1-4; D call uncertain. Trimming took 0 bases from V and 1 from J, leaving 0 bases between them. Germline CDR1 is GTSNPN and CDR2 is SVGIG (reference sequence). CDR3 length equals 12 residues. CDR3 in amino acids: CAWSVTNEKLFF. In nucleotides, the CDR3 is TGTGCCTGGAGTGTAACTAATGAAAAACTGTTTTTT.

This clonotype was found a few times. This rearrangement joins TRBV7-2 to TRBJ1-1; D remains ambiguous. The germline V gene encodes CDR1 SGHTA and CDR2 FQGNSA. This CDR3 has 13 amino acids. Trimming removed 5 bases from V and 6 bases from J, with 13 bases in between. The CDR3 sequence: CASSVYSRAEAFF. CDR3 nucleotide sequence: TGTGCCAGCAGCGTCTATTCTCGGGCTGAAGCTTTCTTT.

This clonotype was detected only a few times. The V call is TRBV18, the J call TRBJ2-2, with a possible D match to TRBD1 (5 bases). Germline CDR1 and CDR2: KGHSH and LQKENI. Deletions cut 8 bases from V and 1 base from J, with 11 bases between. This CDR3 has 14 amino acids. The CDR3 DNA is TGTGCCAGCATACAGACAGAGAACACCGGGGAGCTGTTTTTT. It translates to CASIQTENTGELFF.

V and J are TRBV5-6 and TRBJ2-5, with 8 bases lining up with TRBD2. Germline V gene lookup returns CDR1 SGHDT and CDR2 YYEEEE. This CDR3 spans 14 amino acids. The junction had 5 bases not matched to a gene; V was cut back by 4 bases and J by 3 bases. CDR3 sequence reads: CASSQGLVEETQYF. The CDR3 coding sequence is TGTGCCAGCAGCCAGGGACTAGTCGAAGAGACCCAGTACTTC. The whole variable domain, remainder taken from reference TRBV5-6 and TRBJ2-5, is DAGVTQSPTHLIKTRGQQVTLRCSPKSGHDTVSWYQQALGQGPQFIFQYYEEEERQRGNFPDRFSGHQFPNYSSELNVNALLLGDSALYLCASSQGLVEETQYFGPGTRLLVL.

The CDR3 sequence is CASSSTSGGSTDTQYF. CDR3 in DNA: TGTGCCAGCAGTTCAACTAGCGGGGGCAGCACAGATACGCAGTATTTT. This chain joins TRBV6-5 and TRBJ2-3; 11 bases agree with TRBD2. The CDR3 covers 16 residues. V lost 4 bases and J lost 0; bases outside the gene matches: 3. The germline V gene has CDR1 MNHEY and CDR2 SVGAGI.

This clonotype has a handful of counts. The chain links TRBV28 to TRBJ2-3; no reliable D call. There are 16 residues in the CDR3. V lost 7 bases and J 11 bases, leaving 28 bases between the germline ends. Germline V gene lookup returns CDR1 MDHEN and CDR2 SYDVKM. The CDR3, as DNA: TGTGCCAGCACCAACCTCTGGGCGGTAACCCCCGAAGGGCAGTATTTT. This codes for CASTNLWAVTPEGQYF.

The CDR3 reads CASSRDRMGGNTIYF. DNA of the CDR3: TGTGCCAGCAGCCGAGACCGGATGGGCGGAAACACCATATATTTT. This chain joins TRBV7-2 and TRBJ1-3; D not resolved. The germline gives CDR1 SGHTA, CDR2 FQGNSA. The CDR3 sequence is 15 residues long. Trimming removed 5 bases from V and 4 bases from J, with 15 bases in between.

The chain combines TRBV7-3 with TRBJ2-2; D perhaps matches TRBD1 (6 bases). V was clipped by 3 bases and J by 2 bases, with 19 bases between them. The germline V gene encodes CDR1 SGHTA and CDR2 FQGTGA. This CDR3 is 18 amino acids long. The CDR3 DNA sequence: TGTGCCAGCAGCTTGGGGGCAGGACAGTTAGGTAACACCGGGGAGCTGTTTTTT. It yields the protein CASSLGAGQLGNTGELFF.

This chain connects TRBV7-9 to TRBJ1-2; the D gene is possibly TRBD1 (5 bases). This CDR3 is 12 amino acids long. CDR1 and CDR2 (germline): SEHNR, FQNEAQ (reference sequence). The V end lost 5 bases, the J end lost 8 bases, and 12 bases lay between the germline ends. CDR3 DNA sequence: TGTGCCAGCAGCACCGGGGCCTACGGCTACACCTTC. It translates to CASSTGAYGYTF.

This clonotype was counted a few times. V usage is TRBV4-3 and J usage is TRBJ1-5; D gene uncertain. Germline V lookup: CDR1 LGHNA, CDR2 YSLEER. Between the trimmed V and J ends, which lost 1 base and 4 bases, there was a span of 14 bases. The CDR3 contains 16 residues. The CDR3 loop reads CASSQGLLGGNQPQHF. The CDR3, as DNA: TGCGCCAGCAGCCAAGGGTTATTGGGTGGGAATCAGCCCCAGCATTTT.

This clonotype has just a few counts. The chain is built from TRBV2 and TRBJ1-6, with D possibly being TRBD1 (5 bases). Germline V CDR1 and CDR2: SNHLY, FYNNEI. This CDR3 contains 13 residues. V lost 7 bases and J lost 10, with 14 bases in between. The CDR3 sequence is CASKEQGGSPLHF. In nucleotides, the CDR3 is TGTGCCAGCAAGGAGCAGGGTGGATCACCCCTCCACTTT.

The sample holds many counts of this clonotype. CDR3 sequence: CASSPAGYEQYF. The CDR3 DNA sequence: TGTGCCAGCAGCCCCGCGGGGTACGAGCAGTACTTC. This chain links TRBV18 with TRBJ2-7; TRBD2 might be the D (6 bases). From germline, CDR1 is KGHSH and CDR2 LQKENI. Trimming left V 8 bases short and J 4 bases short, with 12 bases between. CDR3 length equals 12 residues.

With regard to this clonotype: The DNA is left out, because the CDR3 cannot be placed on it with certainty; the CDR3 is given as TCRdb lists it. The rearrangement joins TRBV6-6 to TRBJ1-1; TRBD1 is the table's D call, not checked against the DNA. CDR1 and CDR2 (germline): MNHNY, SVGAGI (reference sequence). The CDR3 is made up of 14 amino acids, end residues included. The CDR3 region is CASSSSRQGGSAFF.

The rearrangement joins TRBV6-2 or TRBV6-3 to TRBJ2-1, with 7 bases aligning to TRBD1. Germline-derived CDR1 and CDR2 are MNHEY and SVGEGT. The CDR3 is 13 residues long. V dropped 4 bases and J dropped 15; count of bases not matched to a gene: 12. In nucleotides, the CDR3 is TGTGCCAGCAGTTGGGGGACCACAGGGGTTCCGTTCTTC. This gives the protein CASSWGTTGVPFF.

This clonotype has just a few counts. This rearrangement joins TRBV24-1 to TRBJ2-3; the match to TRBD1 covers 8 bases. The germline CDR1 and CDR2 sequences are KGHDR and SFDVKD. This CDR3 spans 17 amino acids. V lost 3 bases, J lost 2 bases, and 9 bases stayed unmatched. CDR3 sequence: CATSDIGTGDFTDTQYF. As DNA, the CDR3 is TGTGCCACCAGTGATATCGGGACAGGAGACTTCACAGATACGCAGTATTTT.